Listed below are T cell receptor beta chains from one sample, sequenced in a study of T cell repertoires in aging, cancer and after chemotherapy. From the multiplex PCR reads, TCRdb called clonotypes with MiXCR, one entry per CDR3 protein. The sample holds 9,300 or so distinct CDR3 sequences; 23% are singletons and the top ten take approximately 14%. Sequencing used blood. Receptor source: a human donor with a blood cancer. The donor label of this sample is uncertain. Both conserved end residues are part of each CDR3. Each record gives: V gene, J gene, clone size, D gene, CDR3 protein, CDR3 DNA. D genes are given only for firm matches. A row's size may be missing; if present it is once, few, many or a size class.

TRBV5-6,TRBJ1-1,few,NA,CASSLRGEAFF,TGTGCCAGCAGCTTGAGGGGAGAAGCTTTCTTT
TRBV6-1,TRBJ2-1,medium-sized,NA,CASPQNNEQFF,TGTGCCAGCCCCCAAAACAATGAGCAGTTCTTC
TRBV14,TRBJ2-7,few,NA,CASSQASVSGWYEQYF,TGTGCCAGCAGCCAAGCTTCAGTCTCTGGCTGGTACGAGCAGTACTTC
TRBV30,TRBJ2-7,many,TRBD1,CAGTGGLTEQYF,TGTGCCGGGACAGGGGGTCTGACCGAGCAGTACTTC
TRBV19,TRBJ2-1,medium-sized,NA,CASSMGDSRHF,TGTGCCAGTAGTATGGGTGACAGCCGACATTTC
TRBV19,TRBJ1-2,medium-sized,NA,CASSAQPGTMYGTF,TGTGCCAGTAGTGCCCAACCGGGGACTATGTATGGGACCTTC
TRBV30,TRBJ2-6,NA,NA,CAWSRDGSGANVLTF,TGTGCCTGGAGCCGGGACGGCTCTGGGGCCAACGTCCTGACTTTC
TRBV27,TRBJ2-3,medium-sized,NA,CASSLGSLLLSSTDTQYF,TGTGCCAGCAGTTTGGGTTCTCTCTTACTCTCTAGCACAGATACGCAGTATTTT
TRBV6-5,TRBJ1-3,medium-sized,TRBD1,CASRPGTVLSGNTIYF,TGTGCCAGCAGGCCCGGGACAGTGCTCTCTGGAAACACCATATATTTT
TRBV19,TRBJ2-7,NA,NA,CASSGSTGVYERYF,TGTGCCAGTAGTGGGTCGACAGGAGTCTACGAGCGGTACTTC
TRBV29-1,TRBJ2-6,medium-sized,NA,CSVGTAALGANVLTF,TGCAGCGTTGGGACAGCCGCTCTGGGGGCCAACGTCCTGACTTTC
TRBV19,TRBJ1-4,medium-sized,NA,CASSIPPSNEKLFF,TGTGCCAGTAGTATACCCCCCAGTAATGAAAAACTGTTTTTT
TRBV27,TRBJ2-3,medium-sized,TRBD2,CASGEISREGRDTQYF,TGTGCCAGCGGCGAAATCTCGCGGGAGGGCCGGGATACGCAGTATTTT
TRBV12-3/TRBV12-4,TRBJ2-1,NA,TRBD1,CASSFGTGGADLSYNEQFF,TGTGCCAGCAGTTTCGGGACAGGGGGCGCCGACTTATCCTACAATGAGCAGTTCTTC
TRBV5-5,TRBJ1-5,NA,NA,CASSLAGTLNQHQHF,TGTGCCAGCAGCTTGGCCGGGACACTTAATCAGCACCAGCATTTT
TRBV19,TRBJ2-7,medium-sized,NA,CASSISWGRNSYEQYF,TGTGCCAGTAGTATCAGTTGGGGACGGAATTCCTACGAGCAGTACTTC
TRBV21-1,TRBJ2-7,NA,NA,CASSKDDRVHEQYF,TGTGCCAGCAGCAAGGATGACAGGGTCCACGAGCAGTACTTC
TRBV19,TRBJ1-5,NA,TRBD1,CASSLDRVYQPQHF,TGTGCCAGTAGTTTGGACAGGGTCTATCAGCCCCAGCATTTT
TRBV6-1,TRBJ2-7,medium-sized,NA,CAIRTESSYEQYF,TGTGCCATCCGGACTGAGAGCTCCTACGAGCAGTACTTC
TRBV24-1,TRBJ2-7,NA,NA,CATSDSYGSYEQYF,TGTGCCACCAGTGATTCGTACGGTTCCTACGAGCAGTACTTC
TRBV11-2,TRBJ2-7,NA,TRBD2,CASSRYTSGQGSSYEQYF,TGTGCCAGCAGCCGTTACACTAGCGGGCAGGGAAGCTCCTACGAGCAGTACTTC
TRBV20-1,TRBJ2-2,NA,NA,CSARVANTGELFF,TGCAGTGCTAGAGTAGCGAACACCGGGGAGCTGTTTTTT
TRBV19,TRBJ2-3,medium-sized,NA,CASRQGLGTDTQYF,TGTGCCAGTAGACAGGGTTTGGGCACAGATACGCAGTATTTT
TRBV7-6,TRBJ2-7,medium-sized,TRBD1,CASSRFGTGGEYEQYF,TGTGCCAGCAGTCGATTTGGGACAGGGGGGGAGTACGAGCAGTACTTC
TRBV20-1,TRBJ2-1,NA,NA,CSARDGMLSYNEQFF,TGCAGTGCTAGAGACGGAATGCTCTCCTACAATGAGCAGTTCTTC
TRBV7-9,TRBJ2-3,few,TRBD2,CASSSLSGTIGVVADTQYF,TGTGCCAGCAGCTCCCTCTCCGGGACTATCGGGGTGGTGGCAGATACGCAGTATTTT
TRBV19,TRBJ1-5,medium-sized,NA,CASRPGNQPQHF,TGTGCCAGTAGGCCAGGGAATCAGCCCCAGCATTTT
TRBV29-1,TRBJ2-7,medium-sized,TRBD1,CSVGQGPHEQYF,TGCAGCGTCGGACAGGGGCCTCACGAGCAGTACTTC
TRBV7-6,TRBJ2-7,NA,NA,CASSLVSEPSSYEQYF,TGTGCCAGCAGCTTAGTCTCTGAGCCGAGCTCCTACGAGCAGTACTTC
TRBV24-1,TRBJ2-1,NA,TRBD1,CATSAPLGGSRTGGAGTHSEQFF,TGTGCCACCAGTGCCCCATTGGGCGGTAGCAGGACAGGGGGCGCAGGTACCCACAGTGAGCAGTTCTTC
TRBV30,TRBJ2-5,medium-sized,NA,CAWSRIQETQYF,TGTGCCTGGAGTCGGATCCAAGAGACCCAGTACTTC
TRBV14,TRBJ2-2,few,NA,CASSARNTGELFF,TGTGCCAGCAGCGCCCGGAACACCGGGGAGCTGTTTTTT
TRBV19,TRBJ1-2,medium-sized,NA,CASSSQNDLYTF,TGTGCCAGTAGTAGCCAGAACGATCTCTACACCTTC
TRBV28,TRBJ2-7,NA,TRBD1,CASSLEFLPTGDYEQYF,TGTGCCAGCAGTTTAGAATTCCTTCCGACAGGGGACTACGAGCAGTACTTC
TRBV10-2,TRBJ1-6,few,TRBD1,CASRDAGTGSGSPLHF,TGCGCCAGCAGAGACGCCGGGACAGGCTCGGGGTCACCCCTCCACTTT
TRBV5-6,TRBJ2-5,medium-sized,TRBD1,CASSSGQGARETQYF,TGTGCCAGCAGCTCGGGACAGGGGGCGCGAGAGACCCAGTACTTC
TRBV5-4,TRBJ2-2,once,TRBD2,CASSFLGGENTGELFF,TGTGCCAGCAGCTTTCTGGGGGGGGAGAACACCGGGGAGCTGTTTTTT
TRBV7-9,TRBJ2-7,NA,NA,CASSRDLDGNYEQYF,TGTGCCAGCAGCCGGGATCTGGACGGTAACTACGAGCAGTACTTC
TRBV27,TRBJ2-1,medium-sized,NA,CASSLGRYEWQFF,TGTGCCAGCAGTTTGGGCAGGTATGAATGGCAGTTCTTC
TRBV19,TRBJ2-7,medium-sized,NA,CASTQDSPPYEQYF,TGTGCCAGTACCCAGGACAGTCCACCCTACGAGCAGTACTTC
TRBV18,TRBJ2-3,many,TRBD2,CASSPPTPALAGYSTDTQYF,TGTGCCAGCTCACCACCGACCCCCGCACTAGCGGGCTATAGCACAGATACGCAGTATTTT
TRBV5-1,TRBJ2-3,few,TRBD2,CASSLWGRREERTDTQYF,TGCGCCAGCAGCTTGTGGGGAAGGCGGGAGGAGCGCACAGATACGCAGTATTTT
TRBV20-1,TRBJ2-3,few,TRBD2,CSVGSGALPSTDTQYF,TGCAGTGTTGGTAGCGGGGCGCTCCCTAGCACAGATACGCAGTATTTT
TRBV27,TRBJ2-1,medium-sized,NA,CASSSPMSGSSYNEQFF,TGTGCCAGCAGTTCCCCGATGTCGGGCAGCTCCTACAATGAGCAGTTCTTC
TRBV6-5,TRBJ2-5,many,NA,CASSWDTAPPQETQYF,TGTGCCAGCAGTTGGGACACCGCCCCCCCCCAAGAGACCCAGTACTTC
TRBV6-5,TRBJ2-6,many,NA,CASTLKLRQAAGSGANVLTF,TGTGCCAGCACCCTTAAGCTACGGCAGGCCGCGGGCTCTGGGGCCAACGTCCTGACTTTC
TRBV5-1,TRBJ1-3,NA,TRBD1,CASSPIQGWGGNTIYF,TGCGCCAGCAGCCCCATACAGGGGTGGGGTGGAAACACCATATATTTT
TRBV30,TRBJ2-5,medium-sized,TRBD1,CAWSRRTGEYQETQYF,TGTGCCTGGAGTCGCCGTACAGGGGAGTACCAAGAGACCCAGTACTTC
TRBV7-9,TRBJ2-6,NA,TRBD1,CAHMSSRTGGLGGANVLTF,TGTGCCCACATGTCGTCTAGGACAGGGGGTCTAGGTGGGGCCAACGTCCTGACTTTC
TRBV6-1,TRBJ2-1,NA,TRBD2,CASIYAGGERFF,TGTGCCAGCATCTACGCGGGAGGTGAGCGGTTCTTC
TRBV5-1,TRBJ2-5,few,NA,CASSLGPSQETQYF,TGCGCCAGCAGCTTGGGTCCTAGCCAAGAGACCCAGTACTTC
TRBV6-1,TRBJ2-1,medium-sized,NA,CASSEWPWNEQFF,TGTGCCAGCAGTGAATGGCCCTGGAATGAGCAGTTCTTC
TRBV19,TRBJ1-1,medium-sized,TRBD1,CATRGGNTEAFF,TGTGCCACCAGGGGGGGGAACACTGAAGCTTTCTTT
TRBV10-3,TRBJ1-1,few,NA,CAIGGGRMNTEAFF,TGTGCCATCGGGGGCGGGCGAATGAACACTGAAGCTTTCTTT
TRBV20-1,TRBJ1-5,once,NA,CSARQHNQPQHF,TGCAGTGCGCGACAGCACAATCAGCCCCAGCATTTT
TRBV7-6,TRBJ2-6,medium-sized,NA,CASSFDRNSGANVLTF,TGTGCCAGCAGCTTTGACAGAAACTCTGGGGCCAACGTCCTGACTTTC
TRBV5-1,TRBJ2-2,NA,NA,CASSFGAVSLANTGELFF,TGCGCCAGCAGCTTCGGGGCAGTGAGTCTCGCGAACACCGGGGAGCTGTTTTTT
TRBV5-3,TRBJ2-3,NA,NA,CASTREYTDTQYF,TGCGCCAGCACAAGGGAGTACACAGATACGCAGTATTTT
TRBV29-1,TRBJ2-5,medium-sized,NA,CSVVPDAETQYF,TGCAGCGTCGTACCCGATGCGGAGACCCAGTACTTC
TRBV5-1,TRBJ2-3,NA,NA,CASSLEGSSTDTQYF,TGCGCCAGCAGCTTGGAGGGGAGTAGCACAGATACGCAGTATTTT